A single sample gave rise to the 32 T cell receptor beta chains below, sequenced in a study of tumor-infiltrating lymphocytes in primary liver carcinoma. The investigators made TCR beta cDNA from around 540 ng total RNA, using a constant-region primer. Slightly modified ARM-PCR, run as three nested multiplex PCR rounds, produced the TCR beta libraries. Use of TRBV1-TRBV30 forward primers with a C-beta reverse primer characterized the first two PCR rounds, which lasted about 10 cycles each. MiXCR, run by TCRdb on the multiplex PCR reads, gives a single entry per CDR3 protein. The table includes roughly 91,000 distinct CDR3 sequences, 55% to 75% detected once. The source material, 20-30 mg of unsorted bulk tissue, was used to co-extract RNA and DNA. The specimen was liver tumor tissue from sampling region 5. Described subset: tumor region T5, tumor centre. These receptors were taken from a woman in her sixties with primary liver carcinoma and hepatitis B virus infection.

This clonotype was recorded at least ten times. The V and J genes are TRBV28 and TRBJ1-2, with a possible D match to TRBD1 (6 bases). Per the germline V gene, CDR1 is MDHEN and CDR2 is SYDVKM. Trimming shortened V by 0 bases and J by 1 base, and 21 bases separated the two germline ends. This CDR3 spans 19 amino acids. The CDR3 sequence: CASSLWGAGSSGINYGYTF. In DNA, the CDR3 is TGTGCCAGCAGTTTATGGGGGGCAGGCAGCTCAGGGATTAACTATGGCTACACCTTC.

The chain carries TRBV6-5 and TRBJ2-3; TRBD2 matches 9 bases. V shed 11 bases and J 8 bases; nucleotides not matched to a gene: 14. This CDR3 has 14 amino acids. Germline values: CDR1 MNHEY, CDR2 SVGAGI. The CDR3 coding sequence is TGTGCCCCGGGGGCTGGCGGGAGGGCGTGTACGCAGTATTTT. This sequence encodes CAPGAGGRACTQYF.

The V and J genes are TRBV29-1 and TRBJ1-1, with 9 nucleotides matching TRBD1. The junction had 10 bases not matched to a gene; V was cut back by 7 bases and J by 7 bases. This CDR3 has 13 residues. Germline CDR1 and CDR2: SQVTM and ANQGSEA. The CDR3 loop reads CSGRQGEYVEAFF. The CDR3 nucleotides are TGCAGCGGACGACAGGGGGAGTACGTTGAAGCTTTCTTT.

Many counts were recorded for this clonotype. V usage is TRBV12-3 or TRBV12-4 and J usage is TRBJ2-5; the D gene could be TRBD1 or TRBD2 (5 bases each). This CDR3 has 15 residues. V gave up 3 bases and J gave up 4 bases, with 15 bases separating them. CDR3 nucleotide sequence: TGTGCCAGCAGTTTTTCGTCCTCGAGGGGAGAGACCCAGTACTTC. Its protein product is CASSFSSSRGETQYF.

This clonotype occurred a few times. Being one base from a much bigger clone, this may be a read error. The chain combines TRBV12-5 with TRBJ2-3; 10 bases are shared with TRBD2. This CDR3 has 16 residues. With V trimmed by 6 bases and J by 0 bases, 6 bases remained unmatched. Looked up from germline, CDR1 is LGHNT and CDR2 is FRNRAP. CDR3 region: CASGLETSGSTDTQYF. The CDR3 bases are TGTGCTAGTGGCCTCGAGACTAGCGGGAGCACAGATACGCAGTATTTT.

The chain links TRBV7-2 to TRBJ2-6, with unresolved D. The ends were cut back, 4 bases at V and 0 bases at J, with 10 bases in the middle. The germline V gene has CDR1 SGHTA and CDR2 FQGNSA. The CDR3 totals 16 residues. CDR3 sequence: CASSSSGGSGANVLTF. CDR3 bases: TGTGCCAGCAGCTCCTCGGGCGGCTCTGGGGCCAACGTCCTGACTTTC.

The CDR3 DNA is TGTGCCAGGAGCAAGAGACTAGCGGGAGGGCCGGGGGATAAGCAGTTCTTC. It yields the protein CARSKRLAGGPGDKQFF. The V and J genes are TRBV11-2 and TRBJ2-1, with TRBD2 matching over 14 bases. There are 17 residues in the CDR3. Germline CDR1 is SGHAT and CDR2 is FQNNGV. V dropped 9 bases and J dropped 11; count of bases not matched to a gene: 18. Combining the CDR3 with reference TRBV11-2 and TRBJ2-1 gives the whole variable domain EAGVAQSPRYKIIEKRQSVAFWCNPISGHATLYWYQQILGQGPKLLIQFQNNGVVDDSQLPKDRFSAERLKGVDSTLKIQPAKLEDSAVYLCARSKRLAGGPGDKQFFGPGTRLTVL.

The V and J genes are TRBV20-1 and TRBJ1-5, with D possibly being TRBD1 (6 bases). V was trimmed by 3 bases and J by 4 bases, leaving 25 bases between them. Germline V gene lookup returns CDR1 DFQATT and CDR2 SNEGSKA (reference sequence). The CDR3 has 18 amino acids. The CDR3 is CSASRSVGRGRGNQPQHF. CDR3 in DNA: TGCAGTGCTAGCAGATCGGTTGGCAGGGGTCGTGGGAATCAGCCCCAGCATTTT.

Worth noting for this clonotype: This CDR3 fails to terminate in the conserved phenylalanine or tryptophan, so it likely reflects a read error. The CDR3 loop is CASSEDGGGNRPQHS. Here the CDR3 DNA reads TGTGCCAGCAGTGAAGACGGAGGAGGCAATCGGCCCCAGCATTCT. The rearrangement uses TRBV6-1 and TRBJ1-5, with D unresolved. Looked up from germline, CDR1 is MNHNS and CDR2 is SASEGT. The CDR3 covers 15 residues.

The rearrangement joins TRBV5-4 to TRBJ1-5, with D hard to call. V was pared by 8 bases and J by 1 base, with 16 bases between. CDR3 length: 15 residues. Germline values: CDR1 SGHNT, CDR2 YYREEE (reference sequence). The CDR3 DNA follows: TGTGCCAGTAGCCAACACGAGGGCAGCAATCAGCCCCAGCATTTT. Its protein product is CASSQHEGSNQPQHF. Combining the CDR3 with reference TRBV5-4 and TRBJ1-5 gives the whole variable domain ETGVTQSPTHLIKTRGQQVTLRCSSQSGHNTVSWYQQALGQGPQFIFQYYREEENGRGNFPPRFSGLQFPNYSSELNVNALELDDSALYLCASSQHEGSNQPQHFGDGTRLSIL.

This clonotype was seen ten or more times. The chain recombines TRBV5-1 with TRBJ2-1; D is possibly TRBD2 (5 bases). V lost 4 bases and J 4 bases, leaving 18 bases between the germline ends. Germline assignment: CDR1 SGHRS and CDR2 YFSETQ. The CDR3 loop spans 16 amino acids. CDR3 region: CASSPFSRDGYNEQFF. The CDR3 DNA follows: TGCGCCAGCAGCCCTTTCTCCCGGGATGGGTACAATGAGCAGTTCTTC. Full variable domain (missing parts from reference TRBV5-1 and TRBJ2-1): KAGVTQTPRYLIKTRGQQVTLSCSPISGHRSVSWYQQTPGQGLQFLFEYFSETQRNKGNFPGRFSGRQFSNSRSEMNVSTLELGDSALYLCASSPFSRDGYNEQFFGPGTRLTVL.

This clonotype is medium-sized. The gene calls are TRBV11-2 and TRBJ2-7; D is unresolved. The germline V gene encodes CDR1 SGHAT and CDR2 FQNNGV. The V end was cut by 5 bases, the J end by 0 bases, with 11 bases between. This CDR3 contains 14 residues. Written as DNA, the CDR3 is TGTGCCAGCAGCCCCAACTACTTCTCCTACGAGCAGTACTTC. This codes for CASSPNYFSYEQYF.

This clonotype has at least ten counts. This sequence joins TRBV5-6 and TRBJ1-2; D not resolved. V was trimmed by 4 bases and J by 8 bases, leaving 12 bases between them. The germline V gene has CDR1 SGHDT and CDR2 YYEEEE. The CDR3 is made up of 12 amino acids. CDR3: CASSPRSGGYTF. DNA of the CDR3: TGTGCCAGCAGCCCTCGAAGCGGCGGCTACACCTTC.

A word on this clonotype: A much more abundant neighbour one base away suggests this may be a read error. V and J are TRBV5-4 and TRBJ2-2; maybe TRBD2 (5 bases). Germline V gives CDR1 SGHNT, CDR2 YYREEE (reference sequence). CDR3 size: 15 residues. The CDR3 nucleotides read TGTGCCAGCAGCCCCCGAGACGTAAACACCGGGGTGCTGTTTTTT. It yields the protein CASSPRDVNTGVLFF. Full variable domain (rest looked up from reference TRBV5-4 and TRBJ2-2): ETGVTQSPTHLIKTRGQQVTLRCSSQSGHNTVSWYQQALGQGPQFIFQYYREEENGRGNFPPRFSGLQFPNYSSELNVNALELDDSALYLCASSPRDVNTGVLFFGEGSRLTVL.

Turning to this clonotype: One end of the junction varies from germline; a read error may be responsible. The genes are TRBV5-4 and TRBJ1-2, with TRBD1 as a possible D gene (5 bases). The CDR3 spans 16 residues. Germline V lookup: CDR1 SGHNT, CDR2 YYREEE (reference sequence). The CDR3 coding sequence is TGTGCCTGCAGCTTGGCTCCACGCGGGACTCGATATGGCTACACCTTC. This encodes CACSLAPRGTRYGYTF.

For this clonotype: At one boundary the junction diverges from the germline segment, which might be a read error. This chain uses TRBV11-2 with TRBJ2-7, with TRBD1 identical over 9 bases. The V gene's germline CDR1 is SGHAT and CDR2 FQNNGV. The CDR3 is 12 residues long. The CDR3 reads CAGSRTGEEQYF. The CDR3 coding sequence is TGTGCCGGCAGCCGGACAGGGGAAGAACAGTACTTC.

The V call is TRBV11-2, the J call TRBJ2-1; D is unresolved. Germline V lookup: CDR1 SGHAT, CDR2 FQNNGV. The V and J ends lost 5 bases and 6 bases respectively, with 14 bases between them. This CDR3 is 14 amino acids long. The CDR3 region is CASSHRNVPNEQFF. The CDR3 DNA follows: TGTGCCAGCAGCCATAGGAACGTCCCCAATGAGCAGTTCTTC.

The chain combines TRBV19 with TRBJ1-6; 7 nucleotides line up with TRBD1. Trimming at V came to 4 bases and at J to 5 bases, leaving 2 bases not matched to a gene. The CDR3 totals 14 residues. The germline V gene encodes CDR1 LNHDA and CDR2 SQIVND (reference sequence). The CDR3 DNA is TGTGCCAGTAGTAAGGGACAGAATAATTCACCCCTCCACTTT. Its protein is CASSKGQNNSPLHF.

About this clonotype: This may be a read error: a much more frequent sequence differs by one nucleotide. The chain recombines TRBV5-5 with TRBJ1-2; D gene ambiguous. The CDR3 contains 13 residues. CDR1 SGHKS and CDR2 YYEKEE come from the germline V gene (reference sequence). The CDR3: CASSLERNYGYSF. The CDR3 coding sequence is TGTGCCAGCAGCTTGGAACGGAACTATGGCTACAGCTTC.

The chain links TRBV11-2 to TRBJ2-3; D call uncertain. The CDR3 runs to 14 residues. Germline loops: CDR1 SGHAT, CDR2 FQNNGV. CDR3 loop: CVSSFQRIADTQYF. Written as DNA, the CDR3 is TGTGTTAGCAGCTTTCAAAGAATCGCAGATACGCAGTATTTT.

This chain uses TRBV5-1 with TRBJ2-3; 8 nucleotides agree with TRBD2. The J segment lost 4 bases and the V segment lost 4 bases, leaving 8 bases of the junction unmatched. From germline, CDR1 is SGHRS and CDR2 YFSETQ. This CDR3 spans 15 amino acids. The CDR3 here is CASSPISREADTQYF. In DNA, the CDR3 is TGCGCCAGCAGCCCCATCTCGCGGGAGGCAGATACGCAGTATTTT. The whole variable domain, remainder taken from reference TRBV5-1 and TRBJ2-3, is KAGVTQTPRYLIKTRGQQVTLSCSPISGHRSVSWYQQTPGQGLQFLFEYFSETQRNKGNFPGRFSGRQFSNSRSEMNVSTLELGDSALYLCASSPISREADTQYFGPGTRLTVL.

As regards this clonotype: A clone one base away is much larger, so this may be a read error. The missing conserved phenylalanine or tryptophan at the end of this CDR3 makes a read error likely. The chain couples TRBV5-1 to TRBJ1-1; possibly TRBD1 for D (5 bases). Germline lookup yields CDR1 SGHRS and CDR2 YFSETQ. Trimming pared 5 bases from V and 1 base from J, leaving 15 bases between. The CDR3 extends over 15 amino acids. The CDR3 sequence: CASSRSGTGNTEAFL. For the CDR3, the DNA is TGCGCCAGCAGTCGGTCCGGGACGGGGAACACTGAAGCTTTCTTA.

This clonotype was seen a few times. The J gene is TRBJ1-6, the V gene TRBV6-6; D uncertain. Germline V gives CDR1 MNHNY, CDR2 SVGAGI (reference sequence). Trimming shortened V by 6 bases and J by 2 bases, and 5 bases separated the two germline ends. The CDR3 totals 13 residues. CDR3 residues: CASRGTYNSPLHF. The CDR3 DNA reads TGTGCCAGCAGGGGGACCTATAATTCACCCCTCCACTTT.

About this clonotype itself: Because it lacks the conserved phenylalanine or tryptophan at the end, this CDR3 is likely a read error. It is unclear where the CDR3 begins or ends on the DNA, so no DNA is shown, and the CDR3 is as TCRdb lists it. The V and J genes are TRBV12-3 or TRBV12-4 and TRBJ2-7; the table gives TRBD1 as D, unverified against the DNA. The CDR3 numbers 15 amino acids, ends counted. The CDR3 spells CASSFMGQGMAEQYL.

CDR3 nucleotides: TGTGCCAGCAGTTTTGGTTCGAGGAACAGTCTCTCTGGAAACACCATATATTTT. The encoded protein is CASSFGSRNSLSGNTIYF. This chain connects TRBV28 to TRBJ1-3; D uncertain. Trimming stripped 3 bases from V and 0 bases from J, with 18 bases between. The CDR3 consists of 18 residues. Per the germline V gene, CDR1 is MDHEN and CDR2 is SYDVKM.

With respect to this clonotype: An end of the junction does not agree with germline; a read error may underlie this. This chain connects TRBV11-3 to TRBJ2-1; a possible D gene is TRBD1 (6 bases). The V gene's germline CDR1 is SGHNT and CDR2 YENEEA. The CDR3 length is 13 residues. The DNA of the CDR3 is TGTGCCAGTAGTGCTGGGGGCTACAATGGGCAGTTCTTC. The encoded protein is CASSAGGYNGQFF. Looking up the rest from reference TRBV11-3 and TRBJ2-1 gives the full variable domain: EAGVVQSPRYKIIEKKQPVAFWCNPISGHNTLYWYLQNLGQGPELLIRYENEEAVDDSQLPKDRFSAERLKGVDSTLKIQPAELGDSAVYLCASSAGGYNGQFFGPGTRLTVL.

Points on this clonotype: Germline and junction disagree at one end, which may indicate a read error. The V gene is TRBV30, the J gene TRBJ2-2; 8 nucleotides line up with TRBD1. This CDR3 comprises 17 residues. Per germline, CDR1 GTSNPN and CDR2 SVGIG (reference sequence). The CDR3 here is CAWRPQGQVKNVGELFF. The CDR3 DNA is TGCGCCTGGAGACCACAGGGACAGGTTAAAAACGTCGGGGAGCTGTTTTTT.

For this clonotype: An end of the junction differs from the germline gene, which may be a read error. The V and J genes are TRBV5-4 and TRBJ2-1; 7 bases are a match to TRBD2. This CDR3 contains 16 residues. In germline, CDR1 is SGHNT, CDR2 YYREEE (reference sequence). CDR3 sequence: CASSTGAGSSYDEQFF. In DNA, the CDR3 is TGTGCCAGCAGCACGGGAGCGGGGAGCTCCTACGATGAGCAGTTCTTC.

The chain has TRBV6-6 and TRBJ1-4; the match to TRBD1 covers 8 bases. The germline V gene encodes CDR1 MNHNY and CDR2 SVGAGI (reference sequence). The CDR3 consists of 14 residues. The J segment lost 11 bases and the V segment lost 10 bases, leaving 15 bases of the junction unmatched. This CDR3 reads CANMAQGGGEKLFF. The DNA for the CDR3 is TGTGCCAACATGGCACAGGGGGGGGGTGAGAAACTGTTTTTT.

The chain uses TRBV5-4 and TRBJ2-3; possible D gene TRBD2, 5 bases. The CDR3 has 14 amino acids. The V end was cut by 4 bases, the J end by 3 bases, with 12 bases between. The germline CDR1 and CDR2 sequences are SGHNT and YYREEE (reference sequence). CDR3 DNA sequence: TGTGCCAGCAGCACATCAGAGGGAACAGATACGCAGTATTTT. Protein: CASSTSEGTDTQYF.

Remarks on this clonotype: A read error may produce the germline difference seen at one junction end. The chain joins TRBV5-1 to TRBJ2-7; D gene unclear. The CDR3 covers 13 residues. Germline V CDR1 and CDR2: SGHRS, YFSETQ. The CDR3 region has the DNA TGCGCCAGCAGAGACGGCTCATCCTACGAGAAGTACTTC. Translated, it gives CASRDGSSYEKYF.

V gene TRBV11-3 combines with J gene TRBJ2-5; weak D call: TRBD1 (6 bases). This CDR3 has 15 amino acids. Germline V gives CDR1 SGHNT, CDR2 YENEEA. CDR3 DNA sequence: TGTGTCAGTAGCTCCCGTCAGGGGTACCAAGAGACCCAGTACTTC. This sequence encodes CVSSSRQGYQETQYF. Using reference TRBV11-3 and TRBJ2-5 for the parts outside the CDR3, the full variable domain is EAGVVQSPRYKIIEKKQPVAFWCNPISGHNTLYWYLQNLGQGPELLIRYENEEAVDDSQLPKDRFSAERLKGVDSTLKIQPAELGDSAVYLCVSSSRQGYQETQYFGPGTRLLVL.